This T cell receptor (beta chain) was sequenced during a study of graft-versus-host responses after intestinal transplantation. As for the study in general: Each recipient received anti-thymocyte globulin induction, then tacrolimus and steroids for approximately three years.

This table comes from immunoSEQ multiplex PCR, and its TCRdb copy is limited to in-frame clones, with some not included. The table lists 20,000 to 25,000 clones, 85% to 95% of them singletons. Sequences were derived from PBMCs, sampled 262 days after intestinal transplant. This clonotype was sampled from a human patient who received an intestinal transplant, so some T cells may come from the graft donor.

The CDR3 region has the DNA TGTGCTAGTGGTTTTGGAGTCAGCGTTCGGAAGACCCAGTACTTC. It is translated as CASGFGVSVRKTQYF. V and J are TRBV12-5 and TRBJ2-5, with unresolved D. V lost 3 bases, J lost 6 bases, and 17 bases lay in between. CDR1 and CDR2 (germline): LGHNT, FRNRAP. This CDR3 has 15 amino acids. The full variable domain, completed using reference TRBV12-5 and TRBJ2-5, is DARVTQTPRHKVTEMGQEVTMRCQPILGHNTVFWYRQTMMQGLELLAYFRNRAPLDDSGMPKDRFSAEMPDATLATLKIQPSEPRDSAVYFCASGFGVSVRKTQYFGPGTRLLVL.